This record looks at one T cell receptor (beta chain) sequence and its context. What it binds is not known. This record belongs to a study of T cell responses to AZD1222 COVID-19 vaccine. Study overall: Doses given second, at about 4 or about 12 weeks, were pooled. Study findings and constraints: The donors showed a predominance of white British ancestry and of females, with possible underestimation of clonal diversity.

Assay: immunoSEQ multiplex PCR; the TCRdb copy retains only in-frame clones and omits some. Among 110,000 or so clones listed, roughly 88% were seen once. Germline V gene sequence: CDR1 MDHEN, CDR2 SYDVKM. V was trimmed by 7 bases and J by 3 bases, leaving 16 bases between them. The CDR3 totals 15 residues. Sequencing was performed on peripheral blood, taken on day 0 of AZD1222 vaccination. This clonotype was sampled from an adult in good health. The chain couples TRBV28 to TRBJ1-5, with D possibly TRBD1 on 6 matching bases. CDR3 DNA: TGTGCCAGCACCCCGGGGGGCAGCCTCAATCAGCCCCAGCATTTT. This codes for CASTPGGSLNQPQHF.